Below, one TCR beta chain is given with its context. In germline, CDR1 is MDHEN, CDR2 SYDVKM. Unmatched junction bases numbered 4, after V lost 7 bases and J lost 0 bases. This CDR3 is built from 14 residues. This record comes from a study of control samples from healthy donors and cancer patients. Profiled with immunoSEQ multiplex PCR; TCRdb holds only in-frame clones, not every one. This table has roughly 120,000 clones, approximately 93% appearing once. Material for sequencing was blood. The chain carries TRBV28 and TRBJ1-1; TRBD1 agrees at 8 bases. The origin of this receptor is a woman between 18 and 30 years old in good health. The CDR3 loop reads CASNAGGLNTEAFF. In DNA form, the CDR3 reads TGTGCCAGCAACGCAGGGGGCTTGAACACTGAAGCTTTCTTT.